This T cell receptor beta chain emerged from a study of blood T cells in healthy people across ages. Next came a second PCR, run for about 7 to 12 cycles, which used a sample-barcoded 5' primer along with a J-beta primer mix. Each CDR3 protein gets one entry after TCRdb re-called the 5' RACE reads with MiXCR. Among 850,000 to 1,300,000 distinct CDR3 sequences listed, under 55% were seen once. The sequence came from a woman aged 60-70 years in good health. What was sequenced was blood.

The CDR3 sequence: CASSVLAGVKNEQFF. The DNA of the CDR3 is TGTGCCAGCAGTGTCCTAGCGGGAGTTAAAAATGAGCAGTTCTTC. V and J are TRBV27 and TRBJ2-1; 10 bases fit TRBD2. CDR3 size: 15 residues. J was trimmed by 7 bases and V by 5 bases; bases with no gene match: 8. Looked up from germline, CDR1 is MNHEY and CDR2 is SMNVEV (reference sequence).